A selection of T cell receptor beta chains follows, all from one sample in a study of monozygotic twins with inflammatory bowel disease. TCRdb re-called the 5' RACE reads and shows each CDR3 protein once, DNA omitted. The sample holds over 350,000 distinct CDR3 sequences. Sequenced input: blood. These receptors all stem from a human donor with ulcerative colitis or Crohn's disease, or a healthy co-twin of an affected twin (not recorded which). Each CDR3 is given with its conserved first and last residue.

TRBJ2-1 | TRBV20-1 | CSASGLWSYNEQFF
TRBJ2-5 | TRBV24-1 | CATSDRGTQEETQYF
TRBJ2-4 | TRBV10-3 | CAISDMDIQYF
TRBJ2-2 | TRBV5-1 | CASSATGPQSGELFF
TRBJ1-5 | TRBV6-5 | CASSSPTVSPRQPQHF
TRBJ1-2 | TRBV5-1 | CASSLGGQGVGYTF
TRBJ2-7 | TRBV3-1 | CASSQDLGRGPSYEQYF
TRBJ2-1 | TRBV6-4 | CASSPGTSGGNEQFF
TRBJ2-7 | TRBV4-3 | CASSQVGGDIYEQYF
TRBJ2-1 | TRBV4-3 | CASSPTPFSVYNEQFF
TRBJ1-3 | TRBV29-1 | CSVVQESSGNTIYF
TRBJ1-1 | TRBV6-1 | CASRRVGLNTEAFF
TRBJ2-3 | TRBV7-9 | CASPSGGSADTQYF
TRBJ1-4 | TRBV11-1 | CASSQGGRISNEKLFF